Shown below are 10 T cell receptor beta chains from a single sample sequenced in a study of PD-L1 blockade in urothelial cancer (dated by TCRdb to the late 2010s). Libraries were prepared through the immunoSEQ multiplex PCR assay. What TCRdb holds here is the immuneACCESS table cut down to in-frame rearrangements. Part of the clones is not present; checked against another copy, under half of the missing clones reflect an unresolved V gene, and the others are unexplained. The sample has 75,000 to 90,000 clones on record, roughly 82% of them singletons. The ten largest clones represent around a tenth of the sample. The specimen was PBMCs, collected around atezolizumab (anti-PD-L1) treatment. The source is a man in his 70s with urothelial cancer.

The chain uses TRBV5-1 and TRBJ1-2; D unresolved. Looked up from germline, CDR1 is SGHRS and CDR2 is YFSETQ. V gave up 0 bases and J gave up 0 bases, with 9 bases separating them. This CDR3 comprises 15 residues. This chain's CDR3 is CASSLDQTPNYGYTF. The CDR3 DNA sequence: TGCGCCAGCAGCTTGGACCAGACACCTAACTATGGCTACACCTTC.

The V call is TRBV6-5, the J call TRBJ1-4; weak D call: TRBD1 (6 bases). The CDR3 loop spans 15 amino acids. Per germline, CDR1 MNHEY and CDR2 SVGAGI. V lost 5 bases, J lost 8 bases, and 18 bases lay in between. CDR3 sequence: CASSKGGADEEKLFF. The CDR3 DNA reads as TGTGCCAGCAGTAAAGGGGGGGCAGATGAAGAAAAACTGTTTTTT.

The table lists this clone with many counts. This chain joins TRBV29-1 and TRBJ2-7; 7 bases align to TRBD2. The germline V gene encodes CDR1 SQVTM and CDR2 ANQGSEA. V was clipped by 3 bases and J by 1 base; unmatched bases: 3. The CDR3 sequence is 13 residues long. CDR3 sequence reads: CSVDSGSSYEQYF. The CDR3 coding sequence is TGCAGCGTTGATAGCGGGTCATCCTACGAGCAGTACTTC.

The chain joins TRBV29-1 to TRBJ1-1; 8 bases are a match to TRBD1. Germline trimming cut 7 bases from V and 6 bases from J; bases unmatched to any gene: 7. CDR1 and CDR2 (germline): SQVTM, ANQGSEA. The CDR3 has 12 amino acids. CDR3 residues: CSGGQGGSEAFF. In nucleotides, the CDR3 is TGCAGCGGTGGACAGGGAGGATCTGAAGCTTTCTTT.

The CDR3 region is CASMTSSNQPQHF. DNA of the CDR3: TGTGCCAGCATGACAAGCAGCAATCAGCCCCAGCATTTT. This sequence joins TRBV6-5 and TRBJ1-5; D is ambiguous. Germline CDR1 MNHEY, CDR2 SVGAGI. V was shortened by 7 bases and J by 1 base, with 8 bases between the two germline ends. This CDR3 has 13 residues.

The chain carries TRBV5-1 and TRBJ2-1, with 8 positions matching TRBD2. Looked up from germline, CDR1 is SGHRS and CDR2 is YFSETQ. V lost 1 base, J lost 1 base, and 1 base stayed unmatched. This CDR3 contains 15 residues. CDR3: CASSLTGGSYNEQFF. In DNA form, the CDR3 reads TGCGCCAGCAGCTTGACGGGAGGGTCCTACAATGAGCAGTTCTTC.

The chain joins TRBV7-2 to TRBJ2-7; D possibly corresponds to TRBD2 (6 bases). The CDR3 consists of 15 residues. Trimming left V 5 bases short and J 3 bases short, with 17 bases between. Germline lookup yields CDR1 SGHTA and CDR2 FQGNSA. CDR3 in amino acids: CASSPPRGQGYEQYF. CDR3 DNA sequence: TGTGCCAGCAGCCCCCCGCGGGGTCAGGGCTACGAGCAGTACTTC.

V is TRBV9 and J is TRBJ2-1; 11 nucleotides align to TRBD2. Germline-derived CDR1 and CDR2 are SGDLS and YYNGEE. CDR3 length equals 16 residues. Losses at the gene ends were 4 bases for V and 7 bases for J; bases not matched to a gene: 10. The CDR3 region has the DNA TGTGCCAGCAGCCCCGGACTAGCGGGCTTCGGAAATGAGCAGTTCTTC. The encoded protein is CASSPGLAGFGNEQFF.

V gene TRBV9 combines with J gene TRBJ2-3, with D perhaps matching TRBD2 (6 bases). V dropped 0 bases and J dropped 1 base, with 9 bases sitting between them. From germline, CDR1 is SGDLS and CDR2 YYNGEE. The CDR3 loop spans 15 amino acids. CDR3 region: CASSVAEGRTDTQYF. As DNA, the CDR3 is TGTGCCAGCAGCGTAGCGGAGGGTCGCACAGATACGCAGTATTTT.

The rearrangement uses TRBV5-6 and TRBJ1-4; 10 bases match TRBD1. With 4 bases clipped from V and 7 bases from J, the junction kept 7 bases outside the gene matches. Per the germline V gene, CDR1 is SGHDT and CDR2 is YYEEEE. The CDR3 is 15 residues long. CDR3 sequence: CASSLRQGAREKLFF. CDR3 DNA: TGTGCCAGCAGCCTCCGACAGGGGGCGCGTGAAAAACTGTTTTTT.